This TCR beta chain was observed in a study of blood T cell repertoires in COVID-19. Overall study: T cells, B-cell-depleted T cells, or PBMCs supplied cDNA or gDNA.

This table comes from immunoSEQ multiplex PCR, and its TCRdb copy is limited to in-frame clones, with some not included. Of roughly 250,000 clones listed, around nine tenths are singletons. V was pared by 4 bases and J by 2 bases, with 10 bases of the junction left unmatched. The CDR3 loop spans 16 amino acids. Germline V gene sequence: CDR1 SGDLS, CDR2 YYNGEE. Ages ranged from about 18 to 89 years, with residence in 20 to 30 US areas. Sequencing used PBMCs or T cells enriched from blood (not recorded which). This receptor was identified in a woman aged 45-65 years who had recovered from COVID-19. The J gene is TRBJ2-7, the V gene TRBV9, with 9 bases that match TRBD2. DNA for the CDR3: TGTGCCAGCAGCCCAAGACTAGCGGAGCCCCCCTACGAGCAGTACTTC. This encodes CASSPRLAEPPYEQYF.